Below, 17 T cell receptor beta chains from the same sample are listed, as sequenced in a study of blood T cell repertoires in COVID-19. TCRdb's copy holds only in-frame clones and misses some; the assay was immunoSEQ multiplex PCR. This sample has about 490,000 clones, with roughly 85% found just once. Material for sequencing was peripheral blood. The receptors here all came from a human donor in a cohort sampled during active COVID-19.

This rearrangement joins TRBV12-3 or TRBV12-4 to TRBJ1-3, with D hard to call. There are 13 residues in the CDR3. V was cut by 5 bases and J by 1 base, with 6 bases left in between. This chain's CDR3 is CASSQSSGNTIYF. Here the CDR3 DNA reads TGTGCCAGCAGTCAGTCATCTGGAAACACCATATATTTT.

V and J are TRBV7-9 and TRBJ2-7; TRBD1 might be the D (6 bases). The CDR3 spans 15 residues. Germline V lookup: CDR1 SEHNR, CDR2 FQNEAQ (reference sequence). V was pared by 5 bases and J by 3 bases, with 17 bases between. In nucleotides, the CDR3 is TGTGCCAGCAGCCCCTCCCTAGGGACACACTACGAGCAGTACTTC. This codes for CASSPSLGTHYEQYF. The full variable domain, with the rest looked up from reference TRBV7-9 and TRBJ2-7, is DTGVSQNPRHKITKRGQNVTFRCDPISEHNRLYWYRQTLGQGPEFLTYFQNEAQLEKSRLLSDRFSAERPKGSFSTLEIQRTEQGDSAMYLCASSPSLGTHYEQYFGPGTRLTVT.

This clone showed up just once. Other DNA sequences in the sample encode the same CDR3. This chain uses TRBV5-6 with TRBJ1-3; D call uncertain. The CDR3 contains 14 residues. Germline V gives CDR1 SGHDT, CDR2 YYEEEE. Trimming cost V 0 bases and J 1 base, with 5 bases left between them. CDR3 coding DNA: TGTGCCAGCAGCTTGGGCGTTTCTGGAAACACCATATATTTT. It is translated as CASSLGVSGNTIYF.

This clone was observed once. V is TRBV19 and J is TRBJ2-7; possibly TRBD2 for D (5 bases). Germline CDR1 and CDR2: LNHDA and SQIVND (reference sequence). The CDR3 loop spans 14 amino acids. V was cut by 5 bases and J by 1 base, with 12 bases left in between. This CDR3 is CASSLRRTSYEQYF. The CDR3 bases are TGTGCCAGTAGTTTAAGACGGACTTCCTACGAGCAGTACTTC.

The chain is built from TRBV6-5 and TRBJ2-3; 7 bases align to TRBD2. Germline trimming cut 0 bases from V and 6 bases from J; bases unmatched to any gene: 6. Germline CDR1 reads MNHEY; CDR2 reads SVGAGI. The CDR3 extends over 15 amino acids. The DNA of the CDR3 is TGTGCCAGCAGTTACTCGACGGGAGGAGGGGATACGCAGTATTTT. Translated, it gives CASSYSTGGGDTQYF.

The J gene is TRBJ2-3, the V gene TRBV19, with 7 bases aligning to TRBD1. This CDR3 contains 14 residues. The germline gives CDR1 LNHDA, CDR2 SQIVND (reference sequence). Unmatched junction bases numbered 4, after V lost 6 bases and J lost 1 base. This CDR3 is CASRSTGGTDTQYF. The CDR3 nucleotides are TGTGCCAGTAGATCAACAGGGGGCACAGATACGCAGTATTTT. The entire variable domain, with the rest obtained from reference TRBV19 and TRBJ2-3, is as follows: DGGITQSPKYLFRKEGQNVTLSCEQNLNHDAMYWYRQDPGQGLRLIYYSQIVNDFQKGDIAEGYSVSREKKESFPLTVTSAQKNPTAFYLCASRSTGGTDTQYFGPGTRLTVL.

This clone turned up a few times. This chain links TRBV7-8 with TRBJ1-6; possible D gene TRBD1, 5 bases. The germline CDR1 and CDR2 sequences are SGHVS and FQNEAQ. The CDR3 loop spans 16 amino acids. Trimming shortened V by 1 base and J by 3 bases, and 10 bases separated the two germline ends. The CDR3: CASSLGTTNYNSPLHF. CDR3 nucleotide sequence: TGTGCCAGCAGCTTAGGGACAACGAACTATAATTCACCCCTCCACTTT.

The rearrangement links TRBV5-1 to TRBJ1-1; the D gene is possibly TRBD1 (6 bases). V gave up 4 bases and J gave up 1 base, with 20 bases separating them. CDR1 is SGHRS and CDR2 is YFSETQ in the germline V gene. CDR3 length: 17 amino acids. This CDR3 reads CASSLRQADSGNTEAFF. The DNA for the CDR3 is TGCGCCAGCAGCCTCAGACAGGCCGACAGCGGGAACACTGAAGCTTTCTTT.

The rearrangement uses TRBV4-1 and TRBJ1-2; D is unclear. Germline V gene lookup returns CDR1 MGHRA and CDR2 YSYEKL. The CDR3 extends over 12 amino acids. With 0 bases removed from V and 8 bases from J, the gap between germline ends came to 7 bases. The CDR3 loop reads CASSQEMRGYTF. CDR3 DNA: TGCGCCAGCAGCCAAGAAATGAGGGGCTACACCTTC.

This clone was recorded a few times. This chain links TRBV7-6 with TRBJ1-6; 7 nucleotides line up with TRBD1. Germline V gene lookup returns CDR1 SGHVS and CDR2 FNYEAQ. The V segment lost 0 bases and the J segment 10 bases; nucleotides outside the gene matches: 6. The CDR3 runs to 15 residues. CDR3 nucleotide sequence: TGTGCCAGCAGCTTAGCCGGACAGGCCTTGTCACCCCTCCACTTT. It translates to CASSLAGQALSPLHF.

This chain joins TRBV25-1 and TRBJ2-7, with 11 bases identical to TRBD2. Per germline, CDR1 MGHDK and CDR2 SYGVNS. Unmatched junction bases numbered 2, after V lost 7 bases and J lost 3 bases. CDR3 length equals 13 residues. The CDR3 bases are TGTGCCAGCAAACTAGCGGGAGTCTACGAGCAGTACTTC. Protein sequence: CASKLAGVYEQYF.

V is TRBV7-9 and J is TRBJ2-3, with D unresolved. Germline CDR1 is SEHNR and CDR2 is FQNEAQ (reference sequence). The CDR3 covers 14 residues. V lost 6 bases to trimming and J lost 0 bases, with 10 bases between them. DNA of the CDR3: TGTGCCAGCAGTCCCCTTCCTAGCACAGATACGCAGTATTTT. This sequence encodes CASSPLPSTDTQYF.

This clone was detected only once. The genes are TRBV29-1 and TRBJ2-1; TRBD1 might be the D (6 bases). The CDR3 consists of 15 residues. Germline CDR1 is SQVTM and CDR2 is ANQGSEA. Trimming stripped 1 base from V and 9 bases from J, with 19 bases between. The CDR3 bases are TGCAGCGTTGAAGGGGGGCGGCAGGGGCCCACTGAGCAGTTCTTC. Protein: CSVEGGRQGPTEQFF.

The chain joins TRBV10-3 to TRBJ1-1; 7 bases are a match to TRBD1. The germline CDR1 and CDR2 sequences are ENHRY and SYGVKD. With V trimmed by 9 bases and J by 8 bases, 6 bases remained unmatched. The CDR3 loop spans 11 amino acids. CDR3 bases: TGTGCCATTAAGGGGGCTGGGGAAGCTTTCTTT. Amino acids: CAIKGAGEAFF.

The chain couples TRBV7-9 to TRBJ1-4, with D maybe TRBD1 (6 bases). From germline, CDR1 is SEHNR and CDR2 FQNEAQ (reference sequence). This CDR3 contains 16 residues. Between the trimmed V and J ends, which lost 1 base and 4 bases, there was a span of 13 bases. The CDR3 loop is CASSLVGDTINEKLFF. The CDR3 nucleotides read TGTGCCAGCAGCTTAGTTGGGGACACTATTAATGAAAAACTGTTTTTT.

The gene calls are TRBV27 and TRBJ2-7, with D unclear. Germline loops: CDR1 MNHEY, CDR2 SMNVEV (reference sequence). The CDR3 spans 13 residues. V was shortened by 4 bases and J by 8 bases, with 15 bases between the two germline ends. CDR3 DNA: TGTGCCAGCAGTTCCTCCTTACAGCTGAAGCAGTACTTC. Encoded protein: CASSSSLQLKQYF.

The J gene is TRBJ2-2, the V gene TRBV7-9, with TRBD1 matching 10 bases. The CDR3 is 16 residues long. V lost 1 base and J lost 4; bases outside the gene matches: 3. CDR1 and CDR2 from the germline V gene are SEHNR and FQNEAQ (reference sequence). The CDR3 is CASSLVGTGATGELFF. For the CDR3, the DNA is TGTGCCAGCAGCTTAGTCGGGACAGGGGCCACCGGGGAGCTGTTTTTT.